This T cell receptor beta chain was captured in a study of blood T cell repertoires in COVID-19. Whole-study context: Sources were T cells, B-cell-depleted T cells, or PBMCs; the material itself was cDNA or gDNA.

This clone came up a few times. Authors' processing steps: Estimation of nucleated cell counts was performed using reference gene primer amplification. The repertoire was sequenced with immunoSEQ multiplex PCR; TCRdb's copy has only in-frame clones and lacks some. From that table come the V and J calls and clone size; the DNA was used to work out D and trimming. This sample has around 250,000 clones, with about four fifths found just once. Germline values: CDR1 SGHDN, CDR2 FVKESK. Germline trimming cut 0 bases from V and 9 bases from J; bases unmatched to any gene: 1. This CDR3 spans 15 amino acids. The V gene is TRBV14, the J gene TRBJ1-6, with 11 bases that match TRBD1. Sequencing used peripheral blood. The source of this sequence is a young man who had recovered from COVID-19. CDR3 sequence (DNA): TGTGCCAGCAGCCAAGAGGGACAGGGGGTTTCACCCCTCCACTTT. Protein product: CASSQEGQGVSPLHF. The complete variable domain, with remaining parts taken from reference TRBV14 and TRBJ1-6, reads EAGVTQFPSHSVIEKGQTVTLRCDPISGHDNLYWYRRVMGKEIKFLLHFVKESKQDESGMPNNRFLAERTGGTYSTLKVQPAELEDSGVYFCASSQEGQGVSPLHFGNGTRLTVT.